This paragraph covers one T cell receptor (beta chain) sequence. The target antigen is unknown. The CDR3 has 14 residues. Trimming took off 2 bases at V and 8 bases at J, with 13 bases between the two ends. Germline V gene data show CDR1 as SGDLS and CDR2 as YYNGEE. The sample is drawn from a study of cytotoxic CD8 clonotypes in ibrutinib-treated CLL. Findings and caveats of the study: Private clonotypes, not public ones, expanded at ibrutinib response. Higher clonality was seen at ibrutinib response and a return toward baseline at progression.

Researchers set a sequencing depth target of 1 in 200,000 to 1 in 1 million T cells. Using immunoSEQ multiplex PCR, the repertoire was profiled, and TCRdb retains in-frame clones only, with some absent. The data show about 330,000 clones, around 66% seen once. Roughly 2.1 micrograms of genomic DNA came from cryopreserved PBMCs for TCR beta libraries. The chain links TRBV9 to TRBJ1-4; D is unresolved. The receptor's source is a human donor with chronic lymphocytic leukemia. This specimen was PBMCs, taken after 36 months of ibrutinib treatment. The chain's CDR3 is CASSVTSLGEKLFF. The CDR3 DNA reads as TGTGCCAGCAGCGTCACCAGTCTTGGCGAAAAACTGTTTTTT. Drawing the rest from reference TRBV9 and TRBJ1-4, the complete variable domain is DSGVTQTPKHLITATGQRVTLRCSPRSGDLSVYWYQQSLDQGLQFLIQYYNGEERAKGNILERFSAQQFPDLHSELNLSSLELGDSALYFCASSVTSLGEKLFFGSGTQLSVL.